The TCR beta chain described here comes from a study of blood T cell repertoires in COVID-19. Original processing notes: Quantification of nucleated cells was approximated via reference gene primer amplification. Here immunoSEQ multiplex PCR was the method, and the copy in TCRdb shows in-frame clones only, minus some. V and J calls and clone size are as listed in that table; D and trimming were resolved from the DNA. The table lists about 220,000 clones, 70% to 90% of them singletons. V was trimmed by 1 base and J by 1 base, leaving 7 bases between them. The CDR3 is made up of 14 amino acids. Germline CDR1 is MGHRA and CDR2 is YSYEKL.

The rearrangement uses TRBV4-1 and TRBJ2-5; D is possibly TRBD1 (5 bases). Sequenced input: peripheral blood. This clonotype originated in a human donor in a cohort sampled during active COVID-19. CDR3 sequence reads: CASSQGTLQETQYF. CDR3 sequence (DNA): TGCGCCAGCAGCCAAGGGACACTCCAAGAGACCCAGTACTTC.